This is a list of T cell receptor beta chains from one sample in a study of cytomegalovirus exposure and HLA in healthy donors. The protocol was immunoSEQ multiplex PCR, while the TCRdb copy is restricted to in-frame clones and leaves out a portion. The table has 90,000 to 150,000 clones, nearly 65% seen once. The sequencing input was PBMCs. All receptors come from a man between 40 and 49 years old in good health and CMV-seropositive. Each CDR3 is given with its conserved first and last residue. The D gene is left open where the match is weak. Some rows mark clone size as missing; the rest say once, few, many or name a class of expanded clone.

V gene	J gene	D gene	clone size	CDR3 length	CDR3 DNA	CDR3 protein
TRBV29-1	TRBJ1-1	-	-	13	TGCAGCGTTGCGGCGACACTGAACACTGAAGCTTTCTTT	CSVAATLNTEAFF
TRBV28	TRBJ1-2	-	-	12	TGTGCCAGCAGTGACAGGAACTATGGCTACACCTTC	CASSDRNYGYTF
TRBV5-4	TRBJ2-3	-	-	13	TGTGCCAGCAGCCAACCTGGAGGGGATACGCAGTATTTT	CASSQPGGDTQYF
TRBV6-5	TRBJ1-2	-	few	14	TGTGCCAGCAGTAATCGAGGGGGGGCTCGGGGCTACACCTTC	CASSNRGGARGYTF
TRBV7-3	TRBJ2-1	-	-	16	TGTGCCAGCAGCGATGTGCCAGGGATGTCCTACAATGAGCAGTTCTTC	CASSDVPGMSYNEQFF
TRBV28	TRBJ1-3	-	-	14	TGTGCCAGCAGTTTAGACAGGACGGGAAACACCATATATTTT	CASSLDRTGNTIYF
TRBV6-4	TRBJ2-1	TRBD2	-	16	TGTGCCAGCAGTCGGTGGACTAGCGGGAAATACAATGAGCAGTTCTTC	CASSRWTSGKYNEQFF
TRBV6-5	TRBJ2-7	-	-	16	TGTGCCAGCAGTTACTCGGCTAGGGCGGGCTCCTACGAGCAGTACTTC	CASSYSARAGSYEQYF
TRBV7-2	TRBJ2-5	-	-	13	TGTGCCAGCAGTGTACAGGGAGGGGAGACCCAGTACTTC	CASSVQGGETQYF
TRBV6-6	TRBJ2-3	-	-	15	TGTGCCAGCAGTTACTCATCCAGTAGCACAGATACGCAGTATTTT	CASSYSSSSTDTQYF
TRBV5-1	TRBJ1-5	-	-	15	TGCGCCAGCAGCCGGGATGAAGGCCCCAATCAGCCCCAGCATTTT	CASSRDEGPNQPQHF
TRBV10-3	TRBJ1-2	TRBD1	-	17	TGTGCCATCAGAATAGGACAGGGGTTATCGTCGTGGTATGGCTACACCTTC	CAIRIGQGLSSWYGYTF
TRBV6-6	TRBJ2-7	TRBD2	-	15	TGTGCCAGCAGTTACTTGACTAGCGGAGGATACGAGCAGTACTTC	CASSYLTSGGYEQYF
TRBV11-2	TRBJ1-4	-	-	17	TGTGCCAGCAGCTCCCTGGGGGGGCGAAGAACTAATGAAAAACTGTTTTTT	CASSSLGGRRTNEKLFF
TRBV6-6	TRBJ1-6	-	-	13	TGTGCCAGCAGGCGCCCGGGTGATTCACCCCTCCACTTT	CASRRPGDSPLHF
TRBV7-3	TRBJ2-5	TRBD1	-	14	TGTGCCAGCAGCCAACAGGGGGGCGATGAGACCCAGTACTTC	CASSQQGGDETQYF
TRBV7-9	TRBJ1-5	-	-	15	TGTGCCAGCAGCAGATCAGGGTCTGACAATCAGCCCCAGCATTTT	CASSRSGSDNQPQHF
TRBV11-2	TRBJ1-1	-	-	14	TGTGCCAGCAGCTCCGTCGCGGCAGCCACTGAAGCTTTCTTT	CASSSVAAATEAFF
TRBV7-3	TRBJ2-5	TRBD2	-	16	TGTGCCAGCAGCCCAACTGGGACTAGCGGGATAGAGACCCAGTACTTC	CASSPTGTSGIETQYF
TRBV5-6	TRBJ2-3	TRBD2	few	16	TGTGCCAGCAGTTCTTACGGGGGGGCTCGGAGATATACGCAGTATTTT	CASSSYGGARRYTQYF
TRBV11-2	TRBJ2-7	-	few	14	TGTGCCAGCAGTTTGGTGACAAAGGCCTACGAGCAGTACTTC	CASSLVTKAYEQYF
TRBV7-9	TRBJ2-7	TRBD2	-	16	TGTGCCAGCAGCCAGAGTGGACCTAGCGGGGGGACCGAGCAGTACTTC	CASSQSGPSGGTEQYF